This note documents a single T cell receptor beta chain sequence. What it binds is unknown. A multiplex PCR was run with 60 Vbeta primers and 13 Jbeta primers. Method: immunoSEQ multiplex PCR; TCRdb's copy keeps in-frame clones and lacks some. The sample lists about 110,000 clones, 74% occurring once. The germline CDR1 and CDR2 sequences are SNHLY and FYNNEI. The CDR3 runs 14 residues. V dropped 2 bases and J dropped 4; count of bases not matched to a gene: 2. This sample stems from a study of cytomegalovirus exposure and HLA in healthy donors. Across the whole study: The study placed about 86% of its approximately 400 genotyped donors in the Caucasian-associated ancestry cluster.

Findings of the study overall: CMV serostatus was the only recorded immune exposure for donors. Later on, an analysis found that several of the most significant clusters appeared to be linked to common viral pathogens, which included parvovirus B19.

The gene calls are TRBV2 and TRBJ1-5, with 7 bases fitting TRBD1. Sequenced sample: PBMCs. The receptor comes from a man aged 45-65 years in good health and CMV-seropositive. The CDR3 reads CASSEQTGNQPQHF. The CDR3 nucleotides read TGTGCCAGCAGTGAACAGACAGGGAATCAGCCCCAGCATTTT.